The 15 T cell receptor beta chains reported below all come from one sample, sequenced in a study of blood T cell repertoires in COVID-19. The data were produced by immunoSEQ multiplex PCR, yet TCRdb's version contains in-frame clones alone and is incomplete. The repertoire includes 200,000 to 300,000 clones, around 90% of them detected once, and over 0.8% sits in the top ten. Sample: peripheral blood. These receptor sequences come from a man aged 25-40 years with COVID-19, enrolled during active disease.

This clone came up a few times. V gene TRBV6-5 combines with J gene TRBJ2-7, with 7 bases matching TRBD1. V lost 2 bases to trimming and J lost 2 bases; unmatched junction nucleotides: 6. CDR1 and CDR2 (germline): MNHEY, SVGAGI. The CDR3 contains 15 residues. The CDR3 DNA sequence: TGTGCCAGCAGTTACCAACCCCAGGGGGCCTACGAGCAGTACTTC. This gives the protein CASSYQPQGAYEQYF.

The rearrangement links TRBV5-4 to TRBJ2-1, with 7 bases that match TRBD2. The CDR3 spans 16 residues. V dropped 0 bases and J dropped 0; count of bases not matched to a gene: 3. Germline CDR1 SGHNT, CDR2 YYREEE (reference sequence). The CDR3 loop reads CASSLDGGSSYNEQFF. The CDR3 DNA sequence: TGTGCCAGCAGCTTGGATGGCGGGAGCTCCTACAATGAGCAGTTCTTC.

The DNA of the CDR3 is TGCAGTGCTAGGGGGAGGGATTCCCAGTTCTTC. Translated, it gives CSARGRDSQFF. This rearrangement joins TRBV20-1 to TRBJ2-1, with 7 bases lining up with TRBD2. Germline CDR1 reads DFQATT; CDR2 reads SNEGSKA (reference sequence). The trim removed 3 bases at V and 13 bases at J, leaving 6 bases unmatched. The CDR3 consists of 11 residues.

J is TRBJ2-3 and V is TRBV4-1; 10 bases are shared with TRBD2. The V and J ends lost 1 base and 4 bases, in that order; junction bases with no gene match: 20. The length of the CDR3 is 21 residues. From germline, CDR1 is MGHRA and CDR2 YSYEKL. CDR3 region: CASSQVLIAGGRGPLADTQYF. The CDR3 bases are TGCGCCAGCAGCCAAGTCCTTATAGCGGGGGGCCGAGGGCCCCTTGCAGATACGCAGTATTTT.

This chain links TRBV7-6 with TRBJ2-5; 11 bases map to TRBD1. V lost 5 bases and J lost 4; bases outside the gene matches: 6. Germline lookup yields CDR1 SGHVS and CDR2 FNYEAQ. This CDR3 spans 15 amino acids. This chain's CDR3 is CASSHRTGGPETQYF. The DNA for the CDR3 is TGTGCCAGCAGCCATAGGACAGGGGGCCCAGAGACCCAGTACTTC.

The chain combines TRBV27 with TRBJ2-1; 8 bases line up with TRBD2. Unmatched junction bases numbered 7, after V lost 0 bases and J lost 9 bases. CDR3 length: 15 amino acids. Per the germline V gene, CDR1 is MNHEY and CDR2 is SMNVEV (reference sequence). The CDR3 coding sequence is TGTGCCAGCAGTTTATCACCAGCGGGGGCCGGTGAGCAGTTCTTC. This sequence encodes CASSLSPAGAGEQFF.

CDR3 DNA sequence: TGCGCCAGCAGCCAAGAAGTAAGACCCGGCAGCGGATCTGAAGCTTTCTTT. It codes for CASSQEVRPGSGSEAFF. This sequence joins TRBV4-1 and TRBJ1-1; D unclear. V lost 0 bases and J lost 6, with 20 bases in between. Germline V gene lookup returns CDR1 MGHRA and CDR2 YSYEKL. The CDR3 loop spans 17 amino acids.

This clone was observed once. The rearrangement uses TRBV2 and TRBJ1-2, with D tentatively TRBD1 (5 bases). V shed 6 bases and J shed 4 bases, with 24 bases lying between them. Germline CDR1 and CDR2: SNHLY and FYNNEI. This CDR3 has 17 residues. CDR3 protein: CASSGDGQGSVGYGYTF. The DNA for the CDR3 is TGTGCCAGCAGCGGCGATGGGCAGGGCAGCGTAGGCTATGGCTACACCTTC.

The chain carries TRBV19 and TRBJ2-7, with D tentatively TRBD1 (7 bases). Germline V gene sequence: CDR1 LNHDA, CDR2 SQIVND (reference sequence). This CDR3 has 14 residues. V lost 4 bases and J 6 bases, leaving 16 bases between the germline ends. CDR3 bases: TGTGCCAGTAGTAGGGGGGACAGTACGCGCGAGCAGTACTTC. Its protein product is CASSRGDSTREQYF. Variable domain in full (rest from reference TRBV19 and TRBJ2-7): DGGITQSPKYLFRKEGQNVTLSCEQNLNHDAMYWYRQDPGQGLRLIYYSQIVNDFQKGDIAEGYSVSREKKESFPLTVTSAQKNPTAFYLCASSRGDSTREQYFGPGTRLTVT.

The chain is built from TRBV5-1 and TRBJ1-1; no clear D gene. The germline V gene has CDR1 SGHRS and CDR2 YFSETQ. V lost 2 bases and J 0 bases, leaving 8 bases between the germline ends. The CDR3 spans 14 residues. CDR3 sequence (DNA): TGCGCCAGCAGCTTAGAGGGCTTGAACACTGAAGCTTTCTTT. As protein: CASSLEGLNTEAFF. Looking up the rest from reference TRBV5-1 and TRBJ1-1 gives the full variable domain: KAGVTQTPRYLIKTRGQQVTLSCSPISGHRSVSWYQQTPGQGLQFLFEYFSETQRNKGNFPGRFSGRQFSNSRSEMNVSTLELGDSALYLCASSLEGLNTEAFFGQGTRLTVV.

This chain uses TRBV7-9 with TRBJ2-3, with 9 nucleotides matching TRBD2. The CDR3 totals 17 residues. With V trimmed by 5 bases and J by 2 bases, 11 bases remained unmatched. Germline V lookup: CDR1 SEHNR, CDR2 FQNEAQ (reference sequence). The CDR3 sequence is CASSPILSGGITDTQYF. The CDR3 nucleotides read TGTGCCAGCAGCCCAATCCTCAGCGGGGGGATCACAGATACGCAGTATTTT.

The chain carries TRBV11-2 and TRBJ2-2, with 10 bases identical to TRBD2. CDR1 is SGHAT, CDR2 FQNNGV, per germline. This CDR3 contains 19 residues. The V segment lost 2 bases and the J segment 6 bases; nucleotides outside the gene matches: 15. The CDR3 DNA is TGTGCCAGCAGCTTATGGCTAGCGGGGGCCCATGTGAGGGCCGGGGAGCTGTTTTTT. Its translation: CASSLWLAGAHVRAGELFF.

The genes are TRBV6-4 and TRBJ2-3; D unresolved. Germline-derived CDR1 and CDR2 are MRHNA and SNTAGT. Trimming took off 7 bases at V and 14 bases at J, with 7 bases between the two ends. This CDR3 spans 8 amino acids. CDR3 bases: TGTGCCAGCATTCAGGCGTATTTT. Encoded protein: CASIQAYF.

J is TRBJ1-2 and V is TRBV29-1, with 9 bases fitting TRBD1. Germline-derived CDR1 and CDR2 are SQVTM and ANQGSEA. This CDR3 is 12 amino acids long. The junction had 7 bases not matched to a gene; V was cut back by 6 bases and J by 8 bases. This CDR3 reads CSVPWTGEGYTF. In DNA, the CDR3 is TGCAGCGTCCCTTGGACAGGGGAAGGCTACACCTTC.

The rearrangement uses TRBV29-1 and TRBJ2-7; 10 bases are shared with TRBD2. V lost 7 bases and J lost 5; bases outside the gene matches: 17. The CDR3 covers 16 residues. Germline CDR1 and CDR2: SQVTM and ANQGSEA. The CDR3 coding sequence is TGCAGCGGGGTCAACACAATCGGGACTAGCGCCCACGAGCAGTACTTC. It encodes CSGVNTIGTSAHEQYF.